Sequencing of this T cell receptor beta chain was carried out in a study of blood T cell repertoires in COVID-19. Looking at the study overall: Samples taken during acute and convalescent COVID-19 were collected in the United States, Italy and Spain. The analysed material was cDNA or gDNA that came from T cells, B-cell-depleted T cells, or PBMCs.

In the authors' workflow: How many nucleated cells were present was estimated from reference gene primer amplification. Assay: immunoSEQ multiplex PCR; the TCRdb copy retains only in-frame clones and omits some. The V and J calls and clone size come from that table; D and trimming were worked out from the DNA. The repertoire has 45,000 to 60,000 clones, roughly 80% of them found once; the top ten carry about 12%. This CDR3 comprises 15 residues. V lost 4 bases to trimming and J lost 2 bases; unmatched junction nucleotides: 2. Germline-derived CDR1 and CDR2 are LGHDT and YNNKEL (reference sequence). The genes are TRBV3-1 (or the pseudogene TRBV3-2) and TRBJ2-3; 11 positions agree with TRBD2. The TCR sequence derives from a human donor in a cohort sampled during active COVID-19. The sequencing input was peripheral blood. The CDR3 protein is CASSPGLAATDTQYF. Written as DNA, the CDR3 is TGTGCCAGCAGCCCGGGACTAGCGGCCACAGATACGCAGTATTTT.